These 30 T cell receptor beta chains were all obtained from the same sample, sequenced in a study of blood T cell repertoires in COVID-19. Generated by immunoSEQ multiplex PCR, the TCRdb table keeps only in-frame clones and is missing some. The profile shows about 74,000 clones, approximately 84% of them singletons. Material: peripheral blood. These receptor sequences come from a man in his 70s with acute or convalescent COVID-19.

The chain uses TRBV7-3 and TRBJ2-3, with 8 bases fitting TRBD2. The CDR3 extends over 14 amino acids. Germline V gene sequence: CDR1 SGHTA, CDR2 FQGTGA. V was clipped by 6 bases and J by 4 bases; unmatched bases: 6. CDR3 sequence reads: CASSRTSLADTQYF. CDR3 sequence (DNA): TGTGCCAGCAGTAGGACTAGCTTGGCAGATACGCAGTATTTT.

This clone was recorded only once. The J gene is TRBJ2-2, the V gene TRBV7-9; D perhaps matches TRBD1 (5 bases). From germline, CDR1 is SEHNR and CDR2 FQNEAQ (reference sequence). The CDR3 extends over 15 amino acids. Between the trimmed V and J ends, which lost 5 bases and 2 bases, there was a span of 12 bases. CDR3 in amino acids: CASSPPTANTGELFF. The CDR3 nucleotides are TGTGCCAGCAGCCCGCCGACAGCTAACACCGGGGAGCTGTTTTTT.

The chain links TRBV24-1 to TRBJ2-1; 8 positions match TRBD1. V dropped 2 bases and J dropped 1; count of bases not matched to a gene: 12. The germline V gene has CDR1 KGHDR and CDR2 SFDVKD. The CDR3 runs 19 residues. The CDR3 DNA reads as TGTGCCACCAGTGATTCCTCGACAGGGGCGAACCCTTCCTACAATGAGCAGTTCTTC. It translates to CATSDSSTGANPSYNEQFF.

V usage is TRBV7-9 and J usage is TRBJ1-2; TRBD1 matches at 8 bases. V lost 5 bases and J lost 7; bases outside the gene matches: 9. The CDR3 length is 14 residues. Germline CDR1 and CDR2: SEHNR and FQNEAQ (reference sequence). The CDR3 reads CASSRQGTVGGYTF. The CDR3 DNA follows: TGTGCCAGCAGCCGACAGGGGACCGTGGGTGGCTACACCTTC.

CDR3 DNA sequence: TGTGCCAGCAGCCCCCAGTTAGGACAGCTTACTTCCTACGAGCAGTACTTC. This sequence encodes CASSPQLGQLTSYEQYF. This sequence joins TRBV9 and TRBJ2-7; TRBD1 might be the D (6 bases). The CDR3 spans 17 residues. Germline CDR1 and CDR2: SGDLS and YYNGEE. V lost 4 bases and J 1 base, leaving 21 bases between the germline ends.

This clone was seen only a few times. The chain employs TRBV7-2 and TRBJ2-7; the match to TRBD2 covers 8 bases. Germline CDR1 is SGHTA and CDR2 is FQGNSA. The CDR3 runs to 15 residues. Trimming took 0 bases from V and 3 from J; bases not matched to a gene: 4. As DNA, the CDR3 is TGTGCCAGCAGCTTAGCGATGGCGGGGGGCTACGAGCAGTACTTC. As protein: CASSLAMAGGYEQYF.

The genes are TRBV5-4 and TRBJ2-4; D unclear. The V gene lost 0 bases and the J gene lost 5 bases, with 9 bases spanning the gap. Per the germline V gene, CDR1 is SGHNT and CDR2 is YYREEE (reference sequence). The CDR3 is 14 amino acids. CDR3 sequence: CASSLGQNENIQYF. The CDR3, as DNA: TGTGCCAGCAGCTTGGGTCAGAACGAAAACATTCAGTACTTC.

The chain combines TRBV2 with TRBJ2-3; 7 bases agree with TRBD1. Germline V gene data show CDR1 as SNHLY and CDR2 as FYNNEI. V shed 4 bases and J 5 bases; nucleotides not matched to a gene: 9. The CDR3 is 15 amino acids. CDR3 amino acids: CASSVRTGYGDTQYF. CDR3 bases: TGTGCCAGCAGTGTAAGGACAGGCTATGGAGATACGCAGTATTTT. Combining the CDR3 with reference TRBV2 and TRBJ2-3 gives the whole variable domain EPEVTQTPSHQVTQMGQEVILRCVPISNHLYFYWYRQILGQKVEFLVSFYNNEISEKSEIFDDQFSVERPDGSNFTLKIRSTKLEDSAMYFCASSVRTGYGDTQYFGPGTRLTVL.

This clone was seen just once. The chain carries TRBV7-9 and TRBJ1-1; D is possibly TRBD1 (5 bases). The CDR3 has 11 amino acids. Germline CDR1 and CDR2: SEHNR and FQNEAQ (reference sequence). Between the trimmed V and J ends, which lost 3 bases and 7 bases, there was a span of 6 bases. The CDR3 DNA is TGTGCCAGCAGCTTTACAGGTGAAGCTTTCTTT. This codes for CASSFTGEAFF.

The chain uses TRBV6-2 or TRBV6-3 and TRBJ2-1; the match to TRBD1 covers 7 bases. Per the germline V gene, CDR1 is MNHEY and CDR2 is SVGEGT. The CDR3 has 17 amino acids. V lost 1 base and J lost 0; bases outside the gene matches: 6. DNA for the CDR3: TGTGCCAGCAGTTACTGGCAGGGGGTAAGCTCCTACAATGAGCAGTTCTTC. Residues: CASSYWQGVSSYNEQFF.

The V call is TRBV19, the J call TRBJ1-1; tentative D call: TRBD1 (6 bases). There are 13 residues in the CDR3. V was shortened by 3 bases and J by 1 base, with 6 bases between the two germline ends. Germline V gene lookup returns CDR1 LNHDA and CDR2 SQIVND (reference sequence). The CDR3 DNA reads TGTGCCAGTAGTATCAGGGGGAACACTGAAGCTTTCTTT. It is translated as CASSIRGNTEAFF.

This clone was seen a handful of times. This sequence joins TRBV5-1 and TRBJ1-1, with D hard to call. This CDR3 region has 13 residues. V lost 2 bases and J lost 1, with 6 bases in between. Germline CDR1 reads SGHRS; CDR2 reads YFSETQ. DNA for the CDR3: TGCGCCAGCAGCTTAGGCGGGAACACTGAAGCTTTCTTT. Translating it yields CASSLGGNTEAFF.

This clone was seen more than once but under ten times. The chain carries TRBV10-2 and TRBJ2-5; TRBD2 matches at 8 bases. Trimming at V came to 8 bases and at J to 8 bases, leaving 10 bases not matched to a gene. Germline V CDR1 and CDR2: WSHSY, SAAADI. CDR3 size: 13 residues. CDR3 nucleotide sequence: TGCGCCAGCGCGGGGGGCCGATACGGAACCCAGTACTTC. It codes for CASAGGRYGTQYF.

Here the CDR3 reads CATRRDRGLFADTQYF. CDR3 bases: TGTGCCACACGACGGGACAGGGGTCTATTTGCAGATACGCAGTATTTT. This chain joins TRBV19 and TRBJ2-3, with TRBD1 matching 10 bases. Losses at the gene ends were 10 bases for V and 4 bases for J; bases not matched to a gene: 14. The CDR3 runs 16 residues. Looked up from germline, CDR1 is LNHDA and CDR2 is SQIVND (reference sequence).

This chain connects TRBV28 to TRBJ1-2; perhaps TRBD1 as D (5 bases). Trimming took off 6 bases at V and 8 bases at J, with 19 bases between the two ends. From germline, CDR1 is MDHEN and CDR2 SYDVKM. This CDR3 is 14 amino acids long. CDR3 sequence reads: CASRGGTAGGGYTF. The CDR3 DNA sequence: TGTGCCAGCAGGGGAGGGACCGCCGGGGGGGGCTACACCTTC.

This chain joins TRBV6-2 or TRBV6-3 and TRBJ2-7, with TRBD1 identical over 7 bases. CDR1 is MNHEY and CDR2 is SVGEGT in the germline V gene. This CDR3 comprises 16 residues. V lost 3 bases and J lost 4; bases outside the gene matches: 12. CDR3: CASSYAATGTLYEQYF. As DNA, the CDR3 is TGTGCCAGCAGTTATGCAGCGACAGGGACACTGTACGAGCAGTACTTC.

The rearrangement links TRBV11-3 to TRBJ1-1; the D gene is possibly TRBD1 (5 bases). The germline V and J ends were trimmed by 5 bases and 7 bases, with 14 bases remaining between them. Germline V gives CDR1 SGHNT, CDR2 YENEEA. There are 13 residues in the CDR3. CDR3 sequence (DNA): TGTGCCAGCAGCCCCGCCCGGGGGGGTGAAGCTTTCTTT. It codes for CASSPARGGEAFF.

This chain connects TRBV2 to TRBJ1-6, with D unclear. Germline CDR1 is SNHLY and CDR2 is FYNNEI. This CDR3 contains 16 residues. The V and J ends lost 3 bases and 0 bases respectively, with 9 bases between them. CDR3 sequence: CASSERESSYNSPLHF. The CDR3 DNA reads TGTGCCAGCAGTGAGAGGGAGAGCTCCTATAATTCACCCCTCCACTTT.

The chain uses TRBV7-9 and TRBJ2-5, with 7 bases lining up with TRBD1. V gave up 5 bases and J gave up 3 bases; unmatched junction bases: 3. Germline V gene data show CDR1 as SEHNR and CDR2 as FQNEAQ (reference sequence). The CDR3 length is 13 residues. The CDR3 reads CASSPGQEETQYF. CDR3 DNA: TGTGCCAGCAGCCCTGGACAGGAAGAGACCCAGTACTTC. Full variable domain (missing parts from reference TRBV7-9 and TRBJ2-5): DTGVSQNPRHKITKRGQNVTFRCDPISEHNRLYWYRQTLGQGPEFLTYFQNEAQLEKSRLLSDRFSAERPKGSFSTLEIQRTEQGDSAMYLCASSPGQEETQYFGPGTRLLVL.

The CDR3: CASSHPGNSPLHF. CDR3 coding DNA: TGCGCCAGCAGCCATCCGGGGAATTCACCCCTCCACTTT. This rearrangement joins TRBV4-3 to TRBJ1-6; unclear D gene. V lost 3 bases to trimming and J lost 7 bases, with 7 bases between them. Germline CDR1 LGHNA, CDR2 YSLEER. The length of the CDR3 is 13 residues.

This chain connects TRBV5-4 to TRBJ2-1; the match to TRBD2 covers 7 bases. There are 16 residues in the CDR3. From germline, CDR1 is SGHNT and CDR2 YYREEE (reference sequence). Unmatched junction bases numbered 15, after V lost 3 bases and J lost 9 bases. CDR3 in amino acids: CASSSSGVAAFGEQFF. For the CDR3, the DNA is TGTGCCAGCAGCTCCAGCGGGGTAGCGGCCTTCGGTGAGCAGTTCTTC.

This chain joins TRBV7-9 and TRBJ2-7; 8 positions agree with TRBD1. V lost 5 bases and J lost 5; bases outside the gene matches: 8. This CDR3 comprises 14 residues. Germline CDR1 is SEHNR and CDR2 is FQNEAQ (reference sequence). The CDR3 sequence is CASSLDRGSDEQYF. The CDR3 DNA reads as TGTGCCAGCAGCCTCGACAGGGGTTCGGACGAGCAGTACTTC.

V is TRBV7-3 and J is TRBJ1-1, with D maybe TRBD1 (6 bases). The CDR3 runs to 13 residues. Per the germline V gene, CDR1 is SGHTA and CDR2 is FQGTGA. V lost 6 bases and J lost 4, with 12 bases in between. The CDR3 nucleotides are TGTGCCAGCAGGTTAGACAGGTCCACTGAAGCTTTCTTT. This codes for CASRLDRSTEAFF.

This chain joins TRBV6-6 and TRBJ2-7, with D hard to call. Looked up from germline, CDR1 is MNHNY and CDR2 is SVGAGI (reference sequence). Trimming cost V 3 bases and J 6 bases, with 12 bases left between them. This CDR3 region has 13 residues. The CDR3 DNA is TGTGCCAGCAGTTATTTGTCCTTATCCGAGCAGTACTTC. Protein sequence: CASSYLSLSEQYF.

This clone was seen just once. The chain uses TRBV4-1 and TRBJ2-7; 8 bases map to TRBD1. The CDR3 runs to 16 residues. Germline V gene sequence: CDR1 MGHRA, CDR2 YSYEKL. J was trimmed by 3 bases and V by 0 bases; bases with no gene match: 7. CDR3 sequence: CASSQDFGQGLYEQYF. The CDR3 DNA follows: TGCGCCAGCAGCCAAGATTTCGGACAGGGACTCTACGAGCAGTACTTC.

This clone was seen a few times. The chain couples TRBV18 to TRBJ2-7; no clear D. Looked up from germline, CDR1 is KGHSH and CDR2 is LQKENI. The CDR3 spans 15 residues. V was cut by 2 bases and J by 0 bases, with 11 bases left in between. The CDR3 is CASSPGVVSSYEQYF. The CDR3 DNA is TGTGCCAGCTCACCAGGAGTGGTCAGCTCCTACGAGCAGTACTTC.

The rearrangement joins TRBV18 to TRBJ1-2; D is undetermined. The CDR3 is made up of 13 amino acids. CDR1 is KGHSH, CDR2 LQKENI, per germline. Trimming pared 1 base from V and 8 bases from J, leaving 11 bases between. CDR3 DNA: TGTGCCAGCTCACCACAGGGAGCGGAGGGCTACACCTTC. Protein product: CASSPQGAEGYTF.

The chain joins TRBV30 to TRBJ1-2, with D possibly matching TRBD1 (6 bases). In germline, CDR1 is GTSNPN, CDR2 SVGIG (reference sequence). The CDR3 spans 14 residues. V lost 3 bases and J lost 4, with 15 bases in between. This CDR3 is CAWSPDSTSYGYTF. The CDR3 region has the DNA TGTGCCTGGAGCCCGGACAGTACAAGCTATGGCTACACCTTC. Combining the CDR3 with reference TRBV30 and TRBJ1-2 gives the whole variable domain SQTIHQWPATLVQPVGSPLSLECTVEGTSNPNLYWYRQAAGRGLQLLFYSVGIGQISSEVPQNLSASRPQDRQFILSSKKLLLSDSGFYLCAWSPDSTSYGYTFGSGTRLTVV.

This chain uses TRBV19 with TRBJ1-5, with 10 bases aligning to TRBD1. CDR3 size: 15 residues. Trimming at V came to 6 bases and at J to 4 bases, leaving 6 bases not matched to a gene. Germline V gene sequence: CDR1 LNHDA, CDR2 SQIVND (reference sequence). Written as DNA, the CDR3 is TGTGCCAGTAGCGGGGACAGGGGCCTAAATCAGCCCCAGCATTTT. Protein product: CASSGDRGLNQPQHF.

The chain combines TRBV5-6 with TRBJ2-6; D remains unclear. The V end was cut by 10 bases, the J end by 4 bases, with 24 bases between. The germline V gene encodes CDR1 SGHDT and CDR2 YYEEEE. The CDR3 length is 17 residues. CDR3 sequence reads: CASAPFGDPSGANVLTF. In nucleotides, the CDR3 is TGTGCCTCAGCCCCTTTCGGAGACCCCTCCGGGGCCAACGTCCTGACTTTC.